The present T cell receptor beta chain was sequenced within a study of PD-1 blockade in classical Hodgkin lymphoma. Findings of the study overall: Undefined causes, possibly disease activity or prior therapy, underlie the repertoire differences. Complete responders showed a baseline diversity that resembled the diversity of newly diagnosed patients. In CD4+ cells, TCR diversity went up significantly by C4D1, but in CD8+ cells it did not. Some patients started nivolumab under 1 year after ASCT, and they were excluded.

The CDR3 runs to 16 residues. Germline loops: CDR1 SGDLS, CDR2 YYNGEE. V was pared by 2 bases and J by 0 bases, with 14 bases between. This clone was seen once. Its antigen remains unidentified. Using immunoSEQ multiplex PCR, the repertoire was profiled, and TCRdb retains in-frame clones only, with some absent. The table records tens of thousands of clones, 65% to 80% of them present only once. Time point here: cycle 4 day 1 (C4D1), after less than seven weeks of nivolumab. Relapse was seen in all patients after autologous stem cell transplantation, and brentuximab vedotin exposure was variable. Specimen: peripheral blood mononuclear cells (PBMCs), collected before the fourth cycle of nivolumab. This TCR was recovered from a human donor with classical Hodgkin lymphoma. The rearrangement links TRBV9 to TRBJ1-2; D remains unclear. DNA of the CDR3: TGTGCCAGCAGCGTTGCCCCCGCAGATCCTAACTATGGCTACACCTTC. This translates into CASSVAPADPNYGYTF.